This is a list of T cell receptor beta chains from one sample in a study of sequential checkpoint blockade in melanoma. TCRdb's copy holds only in-frame clones and misses some; the assay was immunoSEQ multiplex PCR. The sample has about 8,200 clones, around three fifths seen once. This specimen consisted of CD8+ T cells sorted from blood (inferred from file names), obtained from a patient given nivolumab and ipilimumab in sequence. These receptors were collected from a human donor with melanoma. Each CDR3 is given with its conserved first and last residue. The D gene is left open where the match is weak. Expanded clones get a size class; other rows say once, few or many, or leave the size out.

TRBJ1-1	TRBV5-1	TRBD1	NA	TGCGCCAGCAGCTGGGGACAGGGAGGCGTCACTGAAGCTTTCTTT	CASSWGQGGVTEAFF
TRBJ1-2	TRBV14	NA	NA	TGTGCCAGCAGCCAAGTCTCTAACTATGGCTACACCTTC	CASSQVSNYGYTF
TRBJ2-7	TRBV11-3	NA	NA	TGTGCCAGCAGCTCCGGAGCGGGTTTCGAGCAGTACTTC	CASSSGAGFEQYF
TRBJ2-3	TRBV7-9	TRBD2	NA	TGTGCCAGCAGCTCCTGGACTAGTCCGGGGACAGATACGCAGTATTTT	CASSSWTSPGTDTQYF
TRBJ1-2	TRBV10-3	NA	NA	TGTGCCATCAGTGAGTCGACGGGTGCCACTTCTAACTATGGCTACACCTTC	CAISESTGATSNYGYTF
TRBJ2-7	TRBV5-6	TRBD2	NA	TGTGCCAGCAGTCATGGACTAGCGGGGGGCCTCTCCTACGAGCAGTACTTC	CASSHGLAGGLSYEQYF
TRBJ2-7	TRBV4-1	NA	NA	TGTGCCAGCAGCCAAGATGAGGGCCAGATCGACTACGAGCAGTACTTC	CASSQDEGQIDYEQYF
TRBJ2-1	TRBV4-2	TRBD2	NA	TGTGCCAGCAGCCCTTCTAGCGGGGGGTACCTTCACAATGAGCAGTTCTTC	CASSPSSGGYLHNEQFF
TRBJ2-7	TRBV5-4	NA	few	TGTGCCAGCAGCTTGGGAGGCTCGGAGTACGAGCAGTACTTC	CASSLGGSEYEQYF
TRBJ2-7	TRBV2	TRBD1	NA	TGTGCCAGCAGTAGGACAGGAGGAGCGGTTGCCTACGAGCAGTACTTC	CASSRTGGAVAYEQYF
TRBJ1-1	TRBV5-4	NA	NA	TGTGCCAGCGGTGAAAGCAGAGGAGCTGAAGCTTTCTTT	CASGESRGAEAFF
TRBJ2-7	TRBV9	NA	once	TGTGCCAGCAGCGTAGGTGTGGGGCCCGTACGCGAGCAGTACTTC	CASSVGVGPVREQYF
TRBJ2-5	TRBV14	TRBD2	NA	TGTGCCAGCAGCCAAGGCCCTAGCGGGGGAAATCAAGAGACCCAGTACTTC	CASSQGPSGGNQETQYF
TRBJ2-7	TRBV28	NA	NA	TGTGCCAGCAGTTTGCCTAGGGGGAGCTACGAGCAGTACTTC	CASSLPRGSYEQYF
TRBJ2-7	TRBV7-8	NA	few	TGTGCCAGCAGCTTATGGAGTAACGAGCAGTACTTC	CASSLWSNEQYF
TRBJ1-2	TRBV5-1	TRBD1	NA	TGCGCCAGCAGCTGGACATCGGGACAGGCAAATGGCTACACCTTC	CASSWTSGQANGYTF
TRBJ2-7	TRBV7-2	TRBD2	few	TGTGCCAGCAGCTTAGCGGGACTAGCGGGGGGTCCCTACGAGCAGTACTTC	CASSLAGLAGGPYEQYF
TRBJ1-5	TRBV12-5	NA	NA	TGTGCTAGTGGTTTGGTACTAGATCAGCCCCAGCATTTT	CASGLVLDQPQHF
TRBJ1-6	TRBV6-4	TRBD1	NA	TGTGCCAGCAGAACGACAGGGGACCCAAATTCACCCCTCCACTTT	CASRTTGDPNSPLHF
TRBJ2-7	TRBV2	NA	NA	TGTGCCAGCAGTGTTCCACAGGCCCTCCCTTACGAGCAGTACTTC	CASSVPQALPYEQYF
TRBJ2-7	TRBV7-9	NA	NA	TGTGCCAGCAGCCAAGCTCAAGGGGAACATTACGAGCAGTACTTC	CASSQAQGEHYEQYF
TRBJ2-7	TRBV10-1	NA	NA	TGCGCCAGCAGTGTACAGGTCCCCTACGAGCAGTACTTC	CASSVQVPYEQYF
TRBJ1-3	TRBV5-4	NA	few	TGTGCCAGCAGCGACCCCCGGGAGTCTGGAAACACCATATATTTT	CASSDPRESGNTIYF
TRBJ1-4	TRBV2	NA	NA	TGTGCCAGCAGTGAAGACGAGGGTGCGGGTGAAAAACTGTTTTTT	CASSEDEGAGEKLFF
TRBJ2-2	TRBV27	NA	NA	TGTGCCAGCAGTTTAAGCGGAAACACCGGGGAGCTGTTTTTT	CASSLSGNTGELFF
TRBJ2-7	TRBV5-4	TRBD1	NA	TGTGCCAGCAGGGGACAGGGAGACTACGAGCAGTACTTC	CASRGQGDYEQYF
TRBJ2-7	TRBV6-5	TRBD2	NA	TGTGCCAGCAGTTTAGCGGGGCTGGCCTACGAGCAGTACTTC	CASSLAGLAYEQYF
TRBJ1-5	TRBV6-1	TRBD1	NA	TGTGCCAGCAGTGAAGAACAGGGGGGATATCAGCCCCAGCATTTT	CASSEEQGGYQPQHF
TRBJ2-7	TRBV5-1	TRBD2	NA	TGCGCCAGCAGCCTCGGACTAGCGGGGGACGAGCAGTACTTC	CASSLGLAGDEQYF
TRBJ1-6	TRBV9	NA	NA	TGTGCCAGCAGCGACAGGGATGGGTATTCACCCCTCCACTTT	CASSDRDGYSPLHF
TRBJ2-7	TRBV29-1	NA	NA	TGCAGCGCACGGGACACCTACGAGCAGTACTTC	CSARDTYEQYF
TRBJ2-7	TRBV9	TRBD2	NA	TGTGCCAGCAGCGTTACGGGGGGGGCTTCCTACGAGCAGTACTTC	CASSVTGGASYEQYF
TRBJ2-1	TRBV7-9	NA	NA	TGTGCCAGCAGCTTATTGAGCGGAGATAATGAGCAGTTCTTC	CASSLLSGDNEQFF
TRBJ1-2	TRBV5-4	NA	medium-sized	TGTGCCAGCAGCGACTCAGGGATGTACTATGGCTACACCTTC	CASSDSGMYYGYTF
TRBJ1-5	TRBV4-1	NA	NA	TGCGCCAGCAGCCAAGAGACCGTGGAGGGAGGTCAGCCCCAGCATTTT	CASSQETVEGGQPQHF
TRBJ1-1	TRBV28	NA	few	TGTGCCAGCAGTCCTTTGTTCACTGAAGCTTTCTTT	CASSPLFTEAFF
TRBJ1-1	TRBV29-1	NA	few	TGCAGCGTTCTTTTGACTGAAGCTTTCTTT	CSVLLTEAFF
TRBJ2-7	TRBV7-9	NA	few	TGTGCCAGCAGCGCGGGTCTGGGGTCGACCTACGAGCAGTACTTC	CASSAGLGSTYEQYF
TRBJ2-7	TRBV30	NA	NA	TGTGCCTGGAGTGACAGGACATACGAGCAGTACTTC	CAWSDRTYEQYF
TRBJ1-1	TRBV5-4	NA	medium-sized	TGTGCCAGCAGCTCCCGCGGCACTGAAGCTTTCTTT	CASSSRGTEAFF
TRBJ2-7	TRBV6-5	NA	once	TGTGCCAGCAGTTCCGGACTGGTCTACGAGCAGTACTTC	CASSSGLVYEQYF
TRBJ1-1	TRBV7-2	TRBD1	NA	TGTGCCAGCAGCCTACGAGGACAGGGAAACACTGAAGCTTTCTTT	CASSLRGQGNTEAFF
TRBJ1-5	TRBV7-8	NA	NA	TGTGCCAGCAGCCTGAGTAGCAATCAGCCCCAGCATTTT	CASSLSSNQPQHF
TRBJ2-7	TRBV5-1	NA	NA	TGCGCCAGCAGCTTGGGGGGCCCCTACGAGCAGTACTTC	CASSLGGPYEQYF
TRBJ1-1	TRBV5-6	NA	NA	TGTGCCAGCAGGCGAGGTAGGACTGAAGCTTTCTTT	CASRRGRTEAFF
TRBJ1-6	TRBV2	TRBD1	NA	TGTGCCAGCAGCACAGGACAGGGTGAATCACCCCTCCACTTT	CASSTGQGESPLHF
TRBJ1-1	TRBV5-1	NA	few	TGCGCCAGCAGCTTGGGGCCAGGGAACACTGAAGCTTTCTTT	CASSLGPGNTEAFF